The next 8 T cell receptor beta chains were all read from a single sample in a study of OX40 agonist ivuxolimab in advanced cancers. Measured with immunoSEQ multiplex PCR; TCRdb has only the in-frame clones, and not every one. The sample has over 65,000 clones, roughly 88% seen once. Sequencing was performed on CD4+ or CD8+ T cells sorted from blood, taken in a trial of the OX40 agonist ivuxolimab. The receptors come from an adult with an advanced solid tumor such as melanoma, head and neck, liver or kidney cancer.

The CDR3 region has the DNA TGTGCCAGCAGCACACGATCTAACACTGAAGCTTTCTTT. Translation: CASSTRSNTEAFF. The V gene is TRBV6-5, the J gene TRBJ1-1; D uncertain. Germline assignment: CDR1 MNHEY and CDR2 SVGAGI. The CDR3 has 13 amino acids. Trimming removed 6 bases from V and 2 bases from J, with 10 bases in between.

The chain couples TRBV28 to TRBJ1-5; tentative D call: TRBD1 (6 bases). Trimming took off 7 bases at V and 9 bases at J, with 28 bases between the two ends. The germline gives CDR1 MDHEN, CDR2 SYDVKM. The CDR3 covers 17 residues. The CDR3 reads CASNPLGRWTAGAPQHF. CDR3 sequence (DNA): TGTGCCAGCAATCCTTTGGGGAGGTGGACCGCAGGGGCGCCCCAGCATTTT.

This clone was seen a handful of times. This sequence joins TRBV6-6 and TRBJ1-5; unclear D gene. This CDR3 contains 13 residues. CDR1 MNHNY and CDR2 SVGAGI come from the germline V gene (reference sequence). Trimming left V 6 bases short and J 6 bases short, with 12 bases between. In DNA, the CDR3 is TGTGCCAGCAGCCAAACTGAAATTCAGCCCCAGCATTTT. Protein sequence: CASSQTEIQPQHF.

This chain connects TRBV18 to TRBJ1-2; D is possibly TRBD1 (5 bases). The CDR3 sequence is 14 residues long. Trimming removed 5 bases from V and 3 bases from J, with 13 bases in between. Germline V gene lookup returns CDR1 KGHSH and CDR2 LQKENI. The CDR3 loop reads CASSSYTGDYGYTF. The CDR3 coding sequence is TGTGCCAGCTCATCTTACACGGGGGACTATGGCTACACCTTC.

The chain recombines TRBV28 with TRBJ1-1, with TRBD1 identical over 9 bases. V shed 3 bases, J shed 6 bases, and the junction held 5 bases outside the gene matches. The CDR3 contains 14 residues. Germline-derived CDR1 and CDR2 are MDHEN and SYDVKM. CDR3 protein: CASSFTGGVAEAFF. In DNA form, the CDR3 reads TGTGCCAGCAGTTTTACAGGGGGCGTCGCTGAAGCTTTCTTT.

The V gene is TRBV11-1, the J gene TRBJ2-5, with D hard to call. CDR3 length: 14 residues. The V gene lost 2 bases and the J gene lost 0 bases, with 7 bases spanning the gap. Germline V CDR1 and CDR2: SGHAT, FQDESV (reference sequence). CDR3 nucleotides: TGTGCCAGCAGCTTAAACAACTACCAAGAGACCCAGTACTTC. This gives the protein CASSLNNYQETQYF.

V gene TRBV28 combines with J gene TRBJ2-1, with D possibly matching TRBD2 (6 bases). The CDR3 contains 13 residues. From germline, CDR1 is MDHEN and CDR2 SYDVKM. Trimming took 6 bases from V and 10 from J, leaving 16 bases between them. This CDR3 reads CASRVISGDEQFF. CDR3 nucleotides: TGTGCCAGCAGAGTCATTAGCGGAGACGAGCAGTTCTTC.

The chain recombines TRBV11-3 with TRBJ2-2; D possibly corresponds to TRBD2 (6 bases). V was clipped by 0 bases and J by 6 bases, with 14 bases between them. This CDR3 comprises 16 residues. Germline V lookup: CDR1 SGHNT, CDR2 YENEEA. The CDR3: CASSLDGAGLAGELFF. The CDR3, as DNA: TGTGCCAGCAGCTTAGATGGTGCGGGGTTGGCCGGGGAGCTGTTTTTT.